This TCR beta chain comes out of a study of T cells in Graves' hyperthyroidism and ophthalmopathy. This clonotype turned up a few times. Its target is unknown. Diagnoses were made from clinical symptoms, serum measures (thyroxine and TRAb), thyroid ultrasound and orbital computed tomography. Study-wide results and limits: Before onset, ophthalmopathy was predicted by the model a median around 6 months earlier.

The CDR3 is 14 amino acids. V trimming: 5 bases; J trimming: 4 bases; junction bases outside the gene matches: 7. CDR1 MNHEY and CDR2 SVGEGT come from the germline V gene. RNA transcripts served as the template for amplifying TCR beta CDR3 regions. During a first-round RT-PCR of the TCR CDR3, the HTBI primer set was used. In TCRdb, the multiplex PCR reads were re-called with MiXCR into one record per CDR3 protein. The data contain 300,000 to 450,000 distinct CDR3 sequences, roughly 14% of them singletons. The sample consisted of blood. This chain connects TRBV6-2 or TRBV6-3 to TRBJ2-5; 7 nucleotides agree with TRBD2. This TCR came from a woman aged 18-29 years with Graves' hyperthyroidism that later progressed to Graves' ophthalmopathy. CDR3 sequence reads: CASSQQSGGETQYF. The CDR3 nucleotides read TGTGCCAGCAGTCAACAGTCGGGGGGAGAGACCCAGTACTTC.